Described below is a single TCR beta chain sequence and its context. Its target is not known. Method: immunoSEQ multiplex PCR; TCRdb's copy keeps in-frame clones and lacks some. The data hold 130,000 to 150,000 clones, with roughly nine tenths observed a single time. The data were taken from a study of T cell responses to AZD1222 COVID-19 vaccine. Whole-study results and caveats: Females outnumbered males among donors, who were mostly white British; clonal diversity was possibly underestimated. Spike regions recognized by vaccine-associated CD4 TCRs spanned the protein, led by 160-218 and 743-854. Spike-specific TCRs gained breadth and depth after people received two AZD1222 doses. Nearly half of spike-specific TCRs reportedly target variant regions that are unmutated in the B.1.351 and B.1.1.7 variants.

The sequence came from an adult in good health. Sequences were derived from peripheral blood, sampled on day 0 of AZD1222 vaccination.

CDR3: CASSLEFSGASGYTF. The CDR3 nucleotides are TGTGCCAGCAGCTTAGAGTTTTCAGGGGCGAGTGGCTACACCTTC. The chain is built from TRBV7-2 and TRBJ1-2; possibly TRBD1 for D (6 bases). This CDR3 is 15 amino acids long. Germline lookup yields CDR1 SGHTA and CDR2 FQGNSA. The ends were cut back, 1 base at V and 7 bases at J, with 16 bases in the middle.